The 13 T cell receptor beta chains reported below all come from one sample, sequenced in a study of blood T cell repertoires in COVID-19 (TCRdb year 2020). Receptor libraries were prepared by the immunoSEQ multiplex PCR assay. TCRdb retrieved this table from immuneACCESS and kept in-frame rearrangements only. Not all clones are present; in checked studies, unresolved V genes account for under half, and no reason is known for the remainder. Recorded for this sample are more than 200,000 clones; 81% of them occurred a single time. The ten most abundant clones make up approximately 8% of the sample. Sequenced material: peripheral blood. The receptors come from a woman aged 80 or over with acute or convalescent COVID-19.

The genes are TRBV6-5 and TRBJ2-5; 9 positions match TRBD2. The germline V gene encodes CDR1 MNHEY and CDR2 SVGAGI. The trim removed 8 bases at V and 5 bases at J, leaving 9 bases unmatched. The CDR3 has 14 amino acids. CDR3 coding DNA: TGTGCCAGCGAAGCGGGGGGCGGCGGGGAGACCCAGTACTTC. Translated, it gives CASEAGGGGETQYF.

The V and J genes are TRBV25-1 and TRBJ2-5, with TRBD1 matching 10 bases. Germline V gene lookup returns CDR1 MGHDK and CDR2 SYGVNS. V shed 5 bases and J 3 bases; nucleotides not matched to a gene: 6. The CDR3 runs to 15 residues. This CDR3 is CASSTGTGAKETQYF. DNA of the CDR3: TGTGCCAGCAGTACCGGGACAGGGGCCAAAGAGACCCAGTACTTC.

The gene calls are TRBV19 and TRBJ1-1, with TRBD1 matching over 7 bases. This CDR3 region has 14 residues. From germline, CDR1 is LNHDA and CDR2 SQIVND (reference sequence). Losses at the gene ends were 10 bases for V and 5 bases for J; bases not matched to a gene: 13. CDR3 nucleotide sequence: TGTGCCATTTACCCAGGGGGTGCGGCGACTGAAGCTTTCTTT. It yields the protein CAIYPGGAATEAFF.

This clone showed up just a few times. This sequence joins TRBV30 and TRBJ2-7, with 7 positions matching TRBD2. This CDR3 has 13 amino acids. Germline V gives CDR1 GTSNPN, CDR2 SVGIG (reference sequence). V lost 4 bases, J lost 2 bases, and 5 bases stayed unmatched. This chain's CDR3 is CAWNIGGTYEQYF. For the CDR3, the DNA is TGTGCCTGGAATATCGGGGGGACCTACGAGCAGTACTTC.

V gene TRBV14 combines with J gene TRBJ1-3; D is perhaps TRBD1 (6 bases). Trimming left V 7 bases short and J 4 bases short, with 11 bases between. The CDR3 extends over 13 amino acids. Germline V gives CDR1 SGHDN, CDR2 FVKESK. CDR3 coding DNA: TGTGCCAGCACCAGGACAGAGGGAAACACCATATATTTT. Translated: CASTRTEGNTIYF.

The rearrangement links TRBV5-6 to TRBJ1-5, with TRBD1 matching over 7 bases. V lost 5 bases to trimming and J lost 9 bases; unmatched junction nucleotides: 8. The CDR3 contains 13 residues. Germline V gene lookup returns CDR1 SGHDT and CDR2 YYEEEE. The CDR3 DNA reads as TGTGCCAGCAGACAGGACAGGCGGTGGCCCCAGCATTTT. It is translated as CASRQDRRWPQHF.

The rearrangement links TRBV6-5 to TRBJ2-3, with 10 bases fitting TRBD2. The CDR3 contains 15 residues. CDR1 is MNHEY and CDR2 is SVGAGI in the germline V gene. V shed 6 bases and J 5 bases; nucleotides not matched to a gene: 8. The chain's CDR3 is CASSPAGGPLDTQYF. CDR3 coding DNA: TGTGCCAGCAGCCCAGCGGGGGGGCCTTTAGATACGCAGTATTTT.

The rearrangement links TRBV6-5 to TRBJ2-4, with D perhaps TRBD2 (6 bases). V lost 3 bases, J lost 7 bases, and 13 bases lay in between. CDR3 size: 14 residues. CDR1 is MNHEY, CDR2 SVGAGI, per germline. CDR3 in amino acids: CASSYAGPPNIQYF. The CDR3 nucleotides read TGTGCCAGCAGTTATGCGGGGCCCCCTAACATTCAGTACTTC.

The chain is built from TRBV19 and TRBJ1-2; TRBD1 is a possible D gene (5 bases). The CDR3 runs 14 residues. CDR1 is LNHDA and CDR2 is SQIVND in the germline V gene (reference sequence). The V end lost 5 bases, the J end lost 4 bases, and 14 bases lay between the germline ends. CDR3 DNA: TGTGCCAGTAGTCCCCAGGGTTTATCCTATGGCTACACCTTC. Encoded protein: CASSPQGLSYGYTF.

In its sample, this clone was seen once. This rearrangement joins TRBV7-6 to TRBJ1-5, with 10 bases identical to TRBD1. Per germline, CDR1 SGHVS and CDR2 FNYEAQ. With V trimmed by 4 bases and J by 7 bases, 7 bases remained unmatched. This CDR3 contains 15 residues. CDR3 nucleotides: TGTGCCAGCAGCTCCGGGACAGGGGTTGGGCAGCCCCAGCATTTT. Protein: CASSSGTGVGQPQHF. The full variable domain, with the rest looked up from reference TRBV7-6 and TRBJ1-5, is GAGVSQSPRYKVTKRGQDVALRCDPISGHVSLYWYRQALGQGPEFLTYFNYEAQQDKSGLPNDRFSAERPEGSISTLTIQRTEQRDSAMYRCASSSGTGVGQPQHFGDGTRLSIL.

The rearrangement links TRBV5-1 to TRBJ1-1, with TRBD1 matching over 11 bases. The V and J ends lost 4 bases and 6 bases, in that order; junction bases with no gene match: 8. Germline V gene data show CDR1 as SGHRS and CDR2 as YFSETQ. The CDR3 is 15 residues long. The CDR3 bases are TGCGCCAGCAGCCAGGACAGGGGGCGCTCCGCTGAAGCTTTCTTT. Protein: CASSQDRGRSAEAFF.

The V call is TRBV6-5, the J call TRBJ2-7; D may be TRBD1 (7 bases). Germline CDR1 MNHEY, CDR2 SVGAGI. The CDR3 sequence is 13 residues long. Trimming took off 5 bases at V and 7 bases at J, with 15 bases between the two ends. CDR3 loop: CASSRQGGGEQYF. The CDR3 DNA follows: TGTGCCAGCAGTCGACAGGGAGGAGGTGAGCAGTACTTC.

The chain couples TRBV7-2 to TRBJ2-1, with 13 bases identical to TRBD2. V dropped 5 bases and J dropped 0; count of bases not matched to a gene: 10. In germline, CDR1 is SGHTA, CDR2 FQGNSA. The CDR3 runs 19 residues. The DNA of the CDR3 is TGTGCCAGCAGCCTCCGGACTAGCGGGGGTCTTAGCTCCTACAATGAGCAGTTCTTC. It specifies CASSLRTSGGLSSYNEQFF.